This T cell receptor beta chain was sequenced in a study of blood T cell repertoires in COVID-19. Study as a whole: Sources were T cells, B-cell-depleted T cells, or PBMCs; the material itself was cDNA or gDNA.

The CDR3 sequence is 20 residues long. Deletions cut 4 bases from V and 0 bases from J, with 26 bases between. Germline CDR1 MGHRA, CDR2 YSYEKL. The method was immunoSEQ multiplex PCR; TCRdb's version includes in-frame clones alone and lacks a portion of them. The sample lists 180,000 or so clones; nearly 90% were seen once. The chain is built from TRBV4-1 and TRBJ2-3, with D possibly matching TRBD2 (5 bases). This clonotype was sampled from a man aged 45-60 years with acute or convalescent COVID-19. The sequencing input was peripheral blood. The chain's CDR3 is CASSRVFLAGGLESTDTQYF. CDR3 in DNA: TGCGCCAGCAGCCGGGTTTTCTTGGCGGGCGGCCTCGAAAGCACAGATACGCAGTATTTT.